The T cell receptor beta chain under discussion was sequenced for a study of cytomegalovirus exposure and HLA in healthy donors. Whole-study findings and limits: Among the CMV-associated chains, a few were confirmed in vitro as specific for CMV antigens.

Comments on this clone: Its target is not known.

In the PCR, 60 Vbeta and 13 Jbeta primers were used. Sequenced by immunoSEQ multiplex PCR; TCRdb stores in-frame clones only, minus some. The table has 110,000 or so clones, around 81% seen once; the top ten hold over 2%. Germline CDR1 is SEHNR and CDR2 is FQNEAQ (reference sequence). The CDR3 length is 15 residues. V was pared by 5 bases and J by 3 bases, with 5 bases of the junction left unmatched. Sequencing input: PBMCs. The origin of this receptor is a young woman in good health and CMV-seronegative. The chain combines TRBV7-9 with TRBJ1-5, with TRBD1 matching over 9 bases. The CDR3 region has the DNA TGTGCCAGCAGCGCCGGGACAGGGATCAATCAGCCCCAGCATTTT. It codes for CASSAGTGINQPQHF.